This T cell receptor (beta chain) was captured by sequencing in a study of identical twins. With respect to this clonotype: Its target is not known.

One entry per CDR3 protein, called by TCRdb with MiXCR from the 5' RACE reads. The table has over 200,000 distinct CDR3 sequences, approximately 5.9% seen once; the top ten hold approximately 15%. The study, taken as a whole, reports: Zero-insertion results could be subject to partial confounding by invariant MAIT and iNKT cells.

CDR1 and CDR2 (germline): MDHEN, SYDVKM. V shed 1 base, J shed 5 bases, and the junction held 3 bases outside the gene matches. This CDR3 is 15 amino acids long. These data also formed part of another study, on T cells expressing NK-cell markers. Per that study: What restricted sorting to alpha-beta TCR T cells in several experiments was an anti-gamma-delta TCR antibody.

The sample comprised CD8+ T cells sorted from blood. V usage is TRBV28 and J usage is TRBJ2-3; 10 bases match TRBD2. The TCR comes from a woman aged 18-30 years in good health. CDR3 region: CASSLSAGGLDTQYF. The CDR3 DNA reads as TGTGCCAGCAGTTTATCAGCGGGAGGGTTAGATACGCAGTATTTT.